The rows below give T cell receptor beta chains drawn from one sample of a study of Ad26.COV2.S vaccination and SARS-CoV-2 variants. Profiling relied on immunoSEQ multiplex PCR, and the TCRdb table lists in-frame clones only, not all of them. The top ten hold about 11% of the sample, which has about 240,000 clones, 70% to 90% seen once. The sequencing here drew on peripheral blood, taken in a trial of Ad26.COV2.S vaccine versus placebo. These receptors were collected from a person between 18 and 59 years old who received the Ad26.COV2.S COVID-19 vaccine or a placebo. CDR3s include the opening cysteine and the closing phenylalanine or tryptophan.

v_call,j_call,cdr3_aa
TRBV28,TRBJ1-5,CASSWGTPGGVSNQPQHF
TRBV7-9,TRBJ1-6,CASSSRGDNSPLHF
TRBV7-2,TRBJ2-7,CASSLEAGTVKFSYEQYF
TRBV5-1,TRBJ1-1,CASSLERNTEAFF
TRBV7-6,TRBJ2-1,CASSPRTSGGNNEQFF
TRBV6-1,TRBJ1-1,CASSEANKNTEAFF
TRBV27,TRBJ2-2,CASSPRRKGANTGELFF
TRBV5-1,TRBJ2-3,CASSSPGLAGAHPTDTQYF
TRBV6-4,TRBJ2-3,CASSAQTSGSTQYF
TRBV9,TRBJ2-2,CASSVGAVLATGELFF
TRBV6-2/TRBV6-3,TRBJ2-3,CASSSLRTAYGTDTQYF
TRBV18,TRBJ1-5,CASSPGQGISQPQHF
TRBV18,TRBJ2-1,CASSPRPGTSGYNEQFF
TRBV6-5,TRBJ2-1,CASSPQESSYNEQFF
TRBV6-5,TRBJ2-3,CASKGAHADTQYF
TRBV7-9,TRBJ2-7,CASSSRGKDPPEQYF